This is a list of T cell receptor beta chains from one sample in a study of blood T cell repertoires in COVID-19. This table comes from immunoSEQ multiplex PCR, and its TCRdb copy is limited to in-frame clones, with some not included. Of some 150,000 clones in the sample, around 81% were seen once. Sequences were obtained from peripheral blood. These receptors all stem from a human donor in a cohort sampled during active COVID-19. CDR3s include the opening cysteine and the closing phenylalanine or tryptophan. A D gene is named only where the DNA matches it firmly. Clone size is given for some rows only: seen once, a few or many times, or a class if the clone is expanded.

v_call	clone_size	d_call	j_call	cdr3_nt	cdr3_aa
TRBV19	once	NA	TRBJ2-2	TGTGCCAGTAGTACCAGGGACTTGTTCGGGGAGCTGTTTTTT	CASSTRDLFGELFF
TRBV6-5	NA	NA	TRBJ2-7	TGTGCCAGCAGTTACTCGAGGCAGATCTCCTACGAGCAGTACTTC	CASSYSRQISYEQYF
TRBV24-1	NA	TRBD1	TRBJ2-2	TGTGCCACCAGCGCACCAGACGGGACAGGGGGCAAGGAGGCCGGGGAGCTGTTTTTT	CATSAPDGTGGKEAGELFF
TRBV5-4	NA	NA	TRBJ2-2	TGTGCCAGCAGCCAACCGGGACAGAACACCGGGGAGCTGTTTTTT	CASSQPGQNTGELFF
TRBV18	few	NA	TRBJ1-3	TGTGCCAGCTCACCTGGGACACCGACCTCTGGAAACACCATATATTTT	CASSPGTPTSGNTIYF
TRBV10-1	NA	NA	TRBJ2-2	TGCGCCAGCAGACCCAGTGGCACCGGGGAGCTGTTTTTT	CASRPSGTGELFF
TRBV25-1	NA	TRBD1	TRBJ2-5	TGTGCCAGCAGTGGTAGACAGGGGAACTTCCAAGAGACCCAGTACTTC	CASSGRQGNFQETQYF
TRBV21-1	NA	NA	TRBJ2-1	TGTGCCAGCAGCTACAGGGAAAGTTCCTACAATGAGCAGTTCTTC	CASSYRESSYNEQFF
TRBV18	NA	NA	TRBJ1-2	TGTGCCAGCTCACCAGGGGCAGAATATGGCTACACCTTC	CASSPGAEYGYTF
TRBV13	NA	TRBD1	TRBJ1-2	TGTGCCAGCAGCTCGGGACAGTGGGTCGGAAGATATGGCTACACCTTC	CASSSGQWVGRYGYTF
TRBV7-9	once	TRBD1	TRBJ1-4	TGTGCCAGCAGCACCGGACAGGGGACAACTAATGAAAAACTGTTTTTT	CASSTGQGTTNEKLFF
TRBV6-6	NA	TRBD2	TRBJ2-7	TGTGCCAGCAGTCACCCGGGACTAGCGGGGGTCCTCTACGAGCAGTACTTC	CASSHPGLAGVLYEQYF
TRBV12-2	NA	NA	TRBJ2-4	TGTGCAAGTCGCTCGCGACAGGGGAGGGGGGAAAACATTCAGTACTTC	CASRSRQGRGENIQYF
TRBV7-3	once	TRBD1	TRBJ2-7	TGTGCCAGCAGCGTCACAGGGGGCTACGAGCAGTACTTC	CASSVTGGYEQYF
TRBV27	few	TRBD2	TRBJ2-5	TGTGCCAGCGGCAGGCGAGCGGGGGTCGGCGAGACCCAGTACTTC	CASGRRAGVGETQYF
TRBV5-8	NA	NA	TRBJ1-1	TGTGCCAGCAGCTTGGTTTATGGGGTCGGAGGGAACACTGAAGCTTTCTTT	CASSLVYGVGGNTEAFF
TRBV6-5	NA	NA	TRBJ2-4	TGTGCCAGCAGTCACAGGGTTGGCGTCAAAAACATTCAGTACTTC	CASSHRVGVKNIQYF
TRBV18	NA	TRBD1	TRBJ1-4	TGTGCCAGCTCACCGCGGCAGGGGGCTTTCGGTGAAAAACTGTTTTTT	CASSPRQGAFGEKLFF
TRBV5-6	NA	TRBD1	TRBJ1-5	TGTGCCAGCAGCCCGGGACAGGGAAAGCCTCAGCCCCAGCATTTT	CASSPGQGKPQPQHF
TRBV4-1	NA	NA	TRBJ1-5	TGCGCCAGCAGCCAAGTCGGCAATCAGCCCCAGCATTTT	CASSQVGNQPQHF
TRBV2	NA	NA	TRBJ2-2	TGTGCCAGCAGGGGGACATCGAACACCGGGGAGCTGTTTTTT	CASRGTSNTGELFF
TRBV28	few	TRBD1	TRBJ1-6	TGTGCCATCCAGGGGGGCTCCTATAATTCACCCCTCCACTTT	CAIQGGSYNSPLHF
TRBV11-2	NA	TRBD1	TRBJ2-7	TGTGCCAGCAGTCGTATTGGGGACAGGAGTAGCTCCTACGAGCAGTACTTC	CASSRIGDRSSSYEQYF